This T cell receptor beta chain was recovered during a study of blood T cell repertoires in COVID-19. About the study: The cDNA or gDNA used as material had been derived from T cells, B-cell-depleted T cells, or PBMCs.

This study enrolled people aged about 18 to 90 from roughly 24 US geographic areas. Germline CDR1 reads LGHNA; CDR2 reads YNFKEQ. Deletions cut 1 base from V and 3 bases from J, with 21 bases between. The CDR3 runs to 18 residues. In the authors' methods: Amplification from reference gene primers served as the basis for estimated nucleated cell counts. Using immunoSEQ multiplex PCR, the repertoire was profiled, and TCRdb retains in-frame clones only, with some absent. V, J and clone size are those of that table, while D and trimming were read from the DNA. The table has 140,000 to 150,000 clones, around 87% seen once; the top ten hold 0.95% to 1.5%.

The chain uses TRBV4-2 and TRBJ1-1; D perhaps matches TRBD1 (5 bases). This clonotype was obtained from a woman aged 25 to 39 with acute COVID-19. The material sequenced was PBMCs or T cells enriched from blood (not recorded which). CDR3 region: CASSQVPLRAEGYTEAFF. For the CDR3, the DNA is TGTGCCAGCAGCCAAGTTCCCCTCAGGGCGGAGGGGTACACTGAAGCTTTCTTT.